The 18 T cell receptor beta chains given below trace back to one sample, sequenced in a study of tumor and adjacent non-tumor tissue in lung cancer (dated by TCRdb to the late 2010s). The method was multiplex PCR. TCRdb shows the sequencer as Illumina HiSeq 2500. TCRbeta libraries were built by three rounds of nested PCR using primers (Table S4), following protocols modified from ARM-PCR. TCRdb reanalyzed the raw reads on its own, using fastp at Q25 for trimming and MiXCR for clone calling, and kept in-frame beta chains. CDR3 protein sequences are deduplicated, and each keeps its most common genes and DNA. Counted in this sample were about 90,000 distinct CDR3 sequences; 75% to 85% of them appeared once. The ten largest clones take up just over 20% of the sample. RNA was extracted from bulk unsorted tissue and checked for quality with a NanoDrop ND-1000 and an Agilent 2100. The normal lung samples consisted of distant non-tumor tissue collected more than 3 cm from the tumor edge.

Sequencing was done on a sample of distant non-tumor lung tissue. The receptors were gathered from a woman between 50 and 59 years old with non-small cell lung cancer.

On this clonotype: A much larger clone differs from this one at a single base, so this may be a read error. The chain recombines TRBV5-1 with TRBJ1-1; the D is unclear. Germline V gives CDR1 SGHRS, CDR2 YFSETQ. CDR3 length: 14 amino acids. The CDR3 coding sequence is TGCTCCAGCAGCTTGGCGGAGGTCGTCACTGAAGCTTTCTTT. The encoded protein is CSSSLAEVVTEAFF. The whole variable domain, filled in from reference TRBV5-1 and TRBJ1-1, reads KAGVTQTPRYLIKTRGQQVTLSCSPISGHRSVSWYQQTPGQGLQFLFEYFSETQRNKGNFPGRFSGRQFSNSRSEMNVSTLELGDSALYLCSSSLAEVVTEAFFGQGTRLTVV.

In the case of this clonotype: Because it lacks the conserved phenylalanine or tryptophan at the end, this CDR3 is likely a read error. CDR3 amino acids: CTSSRLGHRLTGELFY. DNA for the CDR3: TGTACCAGCAGTCGCCTTGGACACAGGCTAACGGGGGAGCTGTTTTAT. The genes are TRBV6-2 or TRBV6-3 and TRBJ2-2; possible D gene TRBD1, 5 bases. CDR3 size: 16 residues. Looked up from germline, CDR1 is MNHEY and CDR2 is SVGEGT.

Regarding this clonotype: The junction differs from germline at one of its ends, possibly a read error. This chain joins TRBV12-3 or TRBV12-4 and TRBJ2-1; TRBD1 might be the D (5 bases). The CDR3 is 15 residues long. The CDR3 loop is CASSLSVAGRNEQLF. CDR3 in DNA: TGTGCCAGCAGTCTATCGGTCGCAGGGCGGAATGAGCAGTTATTC.

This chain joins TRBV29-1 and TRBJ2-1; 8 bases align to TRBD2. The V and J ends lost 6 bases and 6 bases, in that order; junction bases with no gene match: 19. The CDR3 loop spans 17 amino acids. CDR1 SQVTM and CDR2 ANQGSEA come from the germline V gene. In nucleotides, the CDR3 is TGCAGCGTAAGAGAGCATGGAGGCGGGAGGTCTTTCAATGAGCAGTTCTTC. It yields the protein CSVREHGGGRSFNEQFF.

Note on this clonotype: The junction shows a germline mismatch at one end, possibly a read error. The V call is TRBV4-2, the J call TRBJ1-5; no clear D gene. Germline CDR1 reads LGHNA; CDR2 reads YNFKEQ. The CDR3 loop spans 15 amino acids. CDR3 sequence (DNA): TGTGCCGGCAGCCAAGACCTCACTAGCGATCAGCCCCACCATTTT. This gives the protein CAGSQDLTSDQPHHF.

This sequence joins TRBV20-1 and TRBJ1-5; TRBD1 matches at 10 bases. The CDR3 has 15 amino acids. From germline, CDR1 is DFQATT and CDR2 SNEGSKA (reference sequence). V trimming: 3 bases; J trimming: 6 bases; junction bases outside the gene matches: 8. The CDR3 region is CSASPGTGDLQPQHF. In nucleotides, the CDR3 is TGCAGTGCTAGCCCCGGGACAGGGGATCTTCAGCCCCAGCATTTT.

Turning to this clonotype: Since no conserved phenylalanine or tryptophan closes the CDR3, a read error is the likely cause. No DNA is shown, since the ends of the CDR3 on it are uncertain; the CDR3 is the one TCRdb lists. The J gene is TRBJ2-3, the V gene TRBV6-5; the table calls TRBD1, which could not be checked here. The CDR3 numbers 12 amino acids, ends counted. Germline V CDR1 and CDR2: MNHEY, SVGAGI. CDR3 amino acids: CASNRPGDTLYY.

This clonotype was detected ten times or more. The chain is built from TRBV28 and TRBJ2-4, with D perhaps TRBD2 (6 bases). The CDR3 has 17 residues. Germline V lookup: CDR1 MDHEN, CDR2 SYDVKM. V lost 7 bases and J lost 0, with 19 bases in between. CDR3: CASTSPPSGRAKNIQYF. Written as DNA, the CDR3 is TGTGCCAGCACCTCACCCCCGTCCGGGAGAGCCAAAAACATTCAGTACTTC.

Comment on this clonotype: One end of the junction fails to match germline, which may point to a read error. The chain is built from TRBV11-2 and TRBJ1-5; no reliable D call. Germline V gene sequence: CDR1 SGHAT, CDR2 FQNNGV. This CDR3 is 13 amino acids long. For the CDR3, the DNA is TGTGCCAGCAGCTTAGGCGAGACCCAGCCCCATCTTTTT. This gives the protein CASSLGETQPHLF.

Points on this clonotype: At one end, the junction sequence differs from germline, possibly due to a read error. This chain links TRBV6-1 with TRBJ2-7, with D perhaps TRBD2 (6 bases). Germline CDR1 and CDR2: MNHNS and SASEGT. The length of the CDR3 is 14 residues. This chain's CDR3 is CVSSERLEGYEHYF. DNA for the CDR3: TGTGTCAGCAGTGAACGTTTGGAGGGCTACGAGCACTACTTC.

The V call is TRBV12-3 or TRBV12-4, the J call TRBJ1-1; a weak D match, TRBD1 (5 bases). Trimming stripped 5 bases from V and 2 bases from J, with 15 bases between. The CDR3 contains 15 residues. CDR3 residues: CASSLREGQNTEAFF. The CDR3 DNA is TGTGCCAGCAGTCTCCGAGAGGGGCAAAACACTGAAGCTTTCTTT.

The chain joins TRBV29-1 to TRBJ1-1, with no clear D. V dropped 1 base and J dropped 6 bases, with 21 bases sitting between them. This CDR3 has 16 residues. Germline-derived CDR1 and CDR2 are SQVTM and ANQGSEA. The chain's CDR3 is CSVEGTPAALDPEAFF. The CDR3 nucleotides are TGCAGCGTTGAAGGGACCCCGGCAGCTTTAGACCCTGAAGCTTTCTTT. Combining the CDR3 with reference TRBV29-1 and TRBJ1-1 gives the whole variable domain SAVISQKPSRDICQRGTSLTIQCQVDSQVTMMFWYRQQPGQSLTLIATANQGSEATYESGFVIDKFPISRPNLTFSTLTVSNMSPEDSSIYLCSVEGTPAALDPEAFFGQGTRLTVV.

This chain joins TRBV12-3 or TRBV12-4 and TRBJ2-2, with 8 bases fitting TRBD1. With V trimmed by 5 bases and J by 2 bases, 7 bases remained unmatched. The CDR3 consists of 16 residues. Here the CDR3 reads CASSLWTGTNTGELFF. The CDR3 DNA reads TGTGCCAGCAGTCTCTGGACAGGGACAAACACCGGGGAGCTGTTTTTT.

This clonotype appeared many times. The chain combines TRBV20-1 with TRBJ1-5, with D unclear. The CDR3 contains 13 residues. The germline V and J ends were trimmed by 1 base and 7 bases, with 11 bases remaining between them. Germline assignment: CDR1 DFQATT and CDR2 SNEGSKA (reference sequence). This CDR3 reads CSARVSGEQPQHF. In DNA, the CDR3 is TGCAGTGCTAGAGTGTCAGGAGAGCAGCCCCAGCATTTT.

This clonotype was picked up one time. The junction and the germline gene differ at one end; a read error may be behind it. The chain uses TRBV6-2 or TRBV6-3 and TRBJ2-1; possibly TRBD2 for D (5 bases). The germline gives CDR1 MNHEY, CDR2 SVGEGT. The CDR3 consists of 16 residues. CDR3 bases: TGTACCAGCAGCCTGCCCGCCAGGAGGTCCTACAATGAGCAGTTCTTC. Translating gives CTSSLPARRSYNEQFF.

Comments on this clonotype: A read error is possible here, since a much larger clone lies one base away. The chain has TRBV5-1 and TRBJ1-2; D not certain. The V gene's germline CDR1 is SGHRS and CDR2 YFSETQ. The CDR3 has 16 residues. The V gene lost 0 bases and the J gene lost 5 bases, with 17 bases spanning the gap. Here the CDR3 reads CASSLEWGRDPYGYTF. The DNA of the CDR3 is TGCGCCAGCAGCTTGGAATGGGGTCGAGACCCTTATGGCTACACCTTC.

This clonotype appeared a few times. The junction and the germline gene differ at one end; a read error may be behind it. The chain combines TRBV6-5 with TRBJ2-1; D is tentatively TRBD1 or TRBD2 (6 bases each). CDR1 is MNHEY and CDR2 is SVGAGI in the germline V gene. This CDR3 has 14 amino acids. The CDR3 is CASRETGGYNKQFF. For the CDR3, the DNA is TGTGCCAGCAGGGAGACAGGAGGGTACAATAAGCAATTCTTC.

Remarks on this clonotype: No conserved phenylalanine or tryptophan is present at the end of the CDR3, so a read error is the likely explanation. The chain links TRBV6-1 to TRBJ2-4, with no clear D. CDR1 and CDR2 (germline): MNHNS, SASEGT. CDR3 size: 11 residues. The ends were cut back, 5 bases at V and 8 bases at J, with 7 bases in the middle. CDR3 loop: CASSQGDIQYI. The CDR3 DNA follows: TGTGCCAGCAGTCAAGGAGACATTCAGTACATC.